This T cell receptor (beta chain) comes out of a study of cytomegalovirus exposure and HLA in healthy donors. The PCR had 60 Vbeta and 13 Jbeta primers. TCRdb's table, derived via immunoSEQ multiplex PCR, lists solely in-frame clones and lacks some. The sample shows around 120,000 clones, around 86% of them seen only once. Trimming removed 7 bases at V and 2 bases at J, with 14 bases between. Germline CDR1 reads ENHRY; CDR2 reads SYGVKD. CDR3 length equals 14 residues. The rearrangement uses TRBV10-3 and TRBJ1-2; D is perhaps TRBD1 (5 bases). This TCR was sampled from a man younger than 35 in good health and CMV-seronegative. The sequenced sample consisted of PBMCs. The CDR3 DNA reads as TGTGCCATCACCCCCCAGTCAGGGAACTATGGCTACACCTTC. This encodes CAITPQSGNYGYTF.